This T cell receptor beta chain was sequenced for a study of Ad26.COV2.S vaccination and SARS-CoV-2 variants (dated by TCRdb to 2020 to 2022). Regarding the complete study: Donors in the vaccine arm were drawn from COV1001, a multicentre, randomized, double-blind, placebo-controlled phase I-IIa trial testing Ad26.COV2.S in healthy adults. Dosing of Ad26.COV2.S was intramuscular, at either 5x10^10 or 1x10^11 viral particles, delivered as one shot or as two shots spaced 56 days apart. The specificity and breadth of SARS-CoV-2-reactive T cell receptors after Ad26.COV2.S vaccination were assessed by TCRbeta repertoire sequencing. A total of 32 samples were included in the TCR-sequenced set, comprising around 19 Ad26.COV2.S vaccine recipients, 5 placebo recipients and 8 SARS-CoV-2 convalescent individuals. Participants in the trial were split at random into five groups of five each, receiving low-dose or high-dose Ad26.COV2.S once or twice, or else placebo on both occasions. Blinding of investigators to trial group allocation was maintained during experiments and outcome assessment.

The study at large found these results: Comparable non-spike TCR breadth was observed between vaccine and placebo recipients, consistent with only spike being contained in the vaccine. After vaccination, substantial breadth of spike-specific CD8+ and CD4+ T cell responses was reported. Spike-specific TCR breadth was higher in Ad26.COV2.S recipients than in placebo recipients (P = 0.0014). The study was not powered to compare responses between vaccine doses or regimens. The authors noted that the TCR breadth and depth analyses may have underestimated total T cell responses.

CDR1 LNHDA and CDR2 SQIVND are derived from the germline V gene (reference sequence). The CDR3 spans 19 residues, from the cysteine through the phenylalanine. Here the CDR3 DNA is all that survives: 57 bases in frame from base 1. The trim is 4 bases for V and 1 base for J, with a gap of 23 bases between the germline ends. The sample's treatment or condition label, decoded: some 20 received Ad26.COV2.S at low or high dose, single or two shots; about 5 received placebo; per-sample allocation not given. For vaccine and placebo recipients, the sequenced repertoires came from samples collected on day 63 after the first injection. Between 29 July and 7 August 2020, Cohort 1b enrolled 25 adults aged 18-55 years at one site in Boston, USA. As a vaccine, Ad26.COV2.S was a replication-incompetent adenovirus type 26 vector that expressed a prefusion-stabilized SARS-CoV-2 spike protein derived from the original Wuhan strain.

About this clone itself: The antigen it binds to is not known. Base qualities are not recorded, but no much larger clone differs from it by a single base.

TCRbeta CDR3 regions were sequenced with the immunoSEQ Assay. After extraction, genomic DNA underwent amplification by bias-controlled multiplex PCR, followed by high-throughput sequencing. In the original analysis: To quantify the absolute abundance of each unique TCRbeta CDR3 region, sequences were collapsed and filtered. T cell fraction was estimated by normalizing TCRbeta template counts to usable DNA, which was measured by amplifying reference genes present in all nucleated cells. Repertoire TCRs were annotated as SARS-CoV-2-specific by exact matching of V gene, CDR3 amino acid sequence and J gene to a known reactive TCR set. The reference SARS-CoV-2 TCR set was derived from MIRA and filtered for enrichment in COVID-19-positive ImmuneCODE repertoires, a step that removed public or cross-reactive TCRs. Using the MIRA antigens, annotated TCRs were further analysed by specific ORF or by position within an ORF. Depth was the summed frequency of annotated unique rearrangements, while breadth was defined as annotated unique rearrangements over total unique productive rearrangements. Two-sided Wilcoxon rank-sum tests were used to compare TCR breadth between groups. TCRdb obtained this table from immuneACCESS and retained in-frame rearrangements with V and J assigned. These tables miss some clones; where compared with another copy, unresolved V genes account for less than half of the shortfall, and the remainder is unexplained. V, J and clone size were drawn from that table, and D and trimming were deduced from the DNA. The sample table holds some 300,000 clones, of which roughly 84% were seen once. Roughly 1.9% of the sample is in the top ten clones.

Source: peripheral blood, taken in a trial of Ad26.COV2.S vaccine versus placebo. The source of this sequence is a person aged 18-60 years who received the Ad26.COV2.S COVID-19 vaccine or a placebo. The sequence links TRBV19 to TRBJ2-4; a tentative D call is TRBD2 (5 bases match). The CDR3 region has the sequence CASSKEDFGSDRAKNIQYF. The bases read TGTGCCAGTAGTAAGGAGGACTTTGGGAGTGATAGGGCCAAAAACATTCAGTACTTC.